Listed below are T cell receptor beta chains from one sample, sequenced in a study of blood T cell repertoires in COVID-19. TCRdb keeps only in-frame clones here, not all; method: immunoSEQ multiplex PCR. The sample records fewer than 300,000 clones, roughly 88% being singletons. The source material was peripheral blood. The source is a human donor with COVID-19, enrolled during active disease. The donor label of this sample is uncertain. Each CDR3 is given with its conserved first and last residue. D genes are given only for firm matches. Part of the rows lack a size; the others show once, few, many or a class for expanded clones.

CASGLVLAGPSYEQYF	TGTGCTAGTGGTTTGGTACTTGCGGGACCAAGCTACGAGCAGTACTTC	.	TRBV12-5	TRBJ2-7	.	16
CASTLSGGGTEAFF	TGTGCCAGCACCCTTTCGGGAGGGGGCACTGAAGCTTTCTTT	.	TRBV28	TRBJ1-1	.	14
CATTGINTEAFF	TGTGCCACGACAGGGATAAACACTGAAGCTTTCTTT	few	TRBV19	TRBJ1-1	TRBD1	12
CASSLDRSSGSGNTIYF	TGTGCCAGCAGCTTAGACCGAAGTAGTGGCTCTGGAAACACCATATATTTT	.	TRBV11-2	TRBJ1-3	.	17
CASSLVSFRGAQLWNEQFF	TGTGCCAGCAGCTTAGTTTCTTTTAGGGGCGCGCAACTATGGAATGAGCAGTTCTTC	.	TRBV13	TRBJ2-1	.	19
CASSLRDRRPYGYTF	TGTGCCAGCAGCTTGCGGGACAGGCGACCCTATGGCTACACCTTC	.	TRBV5-6	TRBJ1-2	TRBD1	15
CATSRDLGQGALIFESTQYF	TGTGCCACCAGCAGAGATCTGGGACAGGGGGCGTTAATATTCGAGTCCACGCAGTATTTT	.	TRBV15	TRBJ2-3	TRBD1	20
CASSSGYQPQHF	TGTGCCAGCAGTTCAGGGTACCAGCCCCAGCATTTT	many	TRBV28	TRBJ1-5	.	12
CSARSGDEQFF	TGCAGTGCTAGGTCGGGAGATGAGCAGTTCTTC	.	TRBV20-1	TRBJ2-1	.	11
CASRETGSGFQETQYF	TGTGCCAGCAGGGAAACAGGGAGTGGTTTTCAGGAGACCCAGTACTTC	.	TRBV28	TRBJ2-5	.	16
CASSASDRGDNEQFF	TGTGCCAGTAGTGCCTCGGACAGGGGAGACAATGAGCAGTTCTTC	.	TRBV19	TRBJ2-1	TRBD1	15
CASSPLGQFGPYEQYF	TGTGCCAGCAGCCCCCTGGGACAGTTCGGCCCCTACGAGCAGTACTTC	.	TRBV21-1	TRBJ2-7	.	16
CAWSPGLAGVGTDTQYF	TGTGCCTGGAGCCCCGGACTAGCGGGAGTAGGGACAGATACGCAGTATTTT	.	TRBV30	TRBJ2-3	TRBD2	17
CASSYSWGQSYEQYF	TGTGCCAGCAGTTACTCGTGGGGACAGTCCTACGAGCAGTACTTC	.	TRBV6-5	TRBJ2-7	TRBD1	15
CASSIGRLEGYTF	TGTGCCAGTAGTATTGGCCGGCTGGAGGGCTACACCTTC	once	TRBV19	TRBJ1-2	.	13
CASSPTGFDGYTF	TGTGCCAGCAGCCCGACAGGGTTTGATGGCTACACCTTC	.	TRBV14	TRBJ1-2	TRBD1	13
CAWRGTVKFSGANVLTF	TGTGCCTGGAGGGGGACAGTAAAATTCTCTGGGGCCAACGTCCTGACTTTC	.	TRBV30	TRBJ2-6	TRBD1	17
CSVLAGVGTEQFF	TGCAGCGTTCTAGCGGGAGTTGGCACTGAGCAGTTCTTC	.	TRBV29-1	TRBJ2-1	TRBD2	13
CASSPGQLQPQHF	TGTGCCAGCTCACCGGGACAGCTCCAGCCCCAGCATTTT	.	TRBV18	TRBJ1-5	TRBD1	13
CASSVDGTSVYNEQFF	TGTGCCAGCAGCGTCGACGGGACTAGTGTATACAATGAGCAGTTCTTC	.	TRBV9	TRBJ2-1	TRBD2	16
CASSLPETSLEFF	TGTGCCAGCAGCTTACCTGAGACTAGTTTGGAGTTCTTC	.	TRBV7-2	TRBJ2-1	.	13
CAISDQGLIYGYTF	TGTGCCATCAGTGACCAGGGCCTCATTTATGGCTACACCTTC	.	TRBV10-3	TRBJ1-2	.	14
CATRNGGNEQFF	TGTGCCACCCGCAACGGAGGCAATGAGCAGTTCTTC	.	TRBV24-1	TRBJ2-1	.	12
CASSRTLGTEAFF	TGTGCCAGTTCCCGGACATTGGGGACTGAAGCTTTCTTT	.	TRBV19	TRBJ1-1	.	13
CATSRVGSGANVLTF	TGTGCCACCAGCAGAGTCGGCTCTGGGGCCAACGTCCTGACTTTC	once	TRBV15	TRBJ2-6	.	15
CASSPGPEGGAGTEAFF	TGTGCCAGCTCACCAGGTCCCGAGGGCGGAGCGGGTACTGAAGCTTTCTTT	.	TRBV18	TRBJ1-1	.	17
CSVEGSEGGRGPYGYTF	TGCAGCGTTGAAGGGTCAGAAGGCGGGAGGGGACCCTATGGCTACACCTTC	.	TRBV29-1	TRBJ1-2	.	17
CASSLDRGSPLHF	TGTGCCAGCAGCTTAGATAGGGGCTCACCCCTCCACTTT	once	TRBV7-8	TRBJ1-6	.	13
CASSQGSGPTGYEQYF	TGCGCCAGCAGCCAAGGTTCGGGGCCTACAGGGTACGAGCAGTACTTC	.	TRBV4-3	TRBJ2-7	.	16
CASSLNSGSSYEQYF	TGTGCCAGCAGCTTAAACTCCGGGAGTTCCTACGAGCAGTACTTC	few	TRBV11-3	TRBJ2-7	.	15
CASSLVYAVEAFF	TGTGCCAGCAGCTTGGTATATGCGGTTGAAGCTTTCTTT	.	TRBV5-6	TRBJ1-1	.	13
CASTSLAGGREQFF	TGTGCCAGCACATCGCTAGCGGGAGGGCGGGAGCAGTTCTTC	.	TRBV6-5	TRBJ2-1	TRBD2	14
CASSLRSIGASSYNEQFF	TGTGCCAGCAGCTTGAGGTCGATCGGAGCCAGCTCCTACAATGAGCAGTTCTTC	once	TRBV11-3	TRBJ2-1	.	18
CASSDTGGRGYTF	TGTGCCAGCTCGGATACCGGGGGTCGTGGCTACACCTTC	once	TRBV6-5	TRBJ1-2	.	13
CASSVGAGNTIYF	TGTGCCAGCAGTGTAGGAGCTGGAAACACCATATATTTT	.	TRBV12-3/TRBV12-4	TRBJ1-3	.	13
CASSTARDRGTDTQYF	TGTGCCAGCAGTACGGCCCGGGACAGGGGCACAGATACGCAGTATTTT	.	TRBV6-6	TRBJ2-3	TRBD1	16
CASSLRGGWVRNEQFF	TGTGCCAGCAGCTTGAGGGGTGGCTGGGTAAGAAATGAGCAGTTCTTC	.	TRBV5-4	TRBJ2-1	.	16
CASRKTGGSYNSPLHF	TGTGCCAGCAGAAAGACAGGGGGCTCCTATAATTCACCCCTCCACTTT	.	TRBV28	TRBJ1-6	TRBD1	16
CASSLDIGLAAGTYNEQFF	TGTGCCAGCAGCTTGGACATTGGACTAGCGGCGGGGACCTACAATGAGCAGTTCTTC	.	TRBV5-4	TRBJ2-1	TRBD2	19
CASSPADTQYF	TGTGCCAGCAGCCCCGCAGATACGCAGTATTTT	.	TRBV7-2	TRBJ2-3	.	11